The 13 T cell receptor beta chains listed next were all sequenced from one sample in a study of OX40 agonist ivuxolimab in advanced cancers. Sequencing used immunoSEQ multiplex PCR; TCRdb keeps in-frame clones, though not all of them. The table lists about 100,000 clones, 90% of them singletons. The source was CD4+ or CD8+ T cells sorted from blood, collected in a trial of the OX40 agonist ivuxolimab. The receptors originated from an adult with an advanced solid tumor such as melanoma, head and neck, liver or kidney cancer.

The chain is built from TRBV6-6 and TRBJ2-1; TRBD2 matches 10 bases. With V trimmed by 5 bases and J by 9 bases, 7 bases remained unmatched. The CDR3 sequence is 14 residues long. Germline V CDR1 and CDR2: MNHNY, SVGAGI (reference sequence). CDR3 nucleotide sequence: TGTGCCAGCAGTGGGCTAGCGGGAGTCAGTGAGCAGTTCTTC. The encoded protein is CASSGLAGVSEQFF.

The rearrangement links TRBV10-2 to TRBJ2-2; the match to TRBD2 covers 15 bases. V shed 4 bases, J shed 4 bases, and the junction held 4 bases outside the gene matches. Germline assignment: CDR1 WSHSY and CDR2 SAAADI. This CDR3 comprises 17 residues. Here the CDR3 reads CASSGTSGRAGTGELFF. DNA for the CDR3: TGCGCCAGCAGTGGGACTAGCGGGAGGGCCGGCACCGGGGAGCTGTTTTTT.

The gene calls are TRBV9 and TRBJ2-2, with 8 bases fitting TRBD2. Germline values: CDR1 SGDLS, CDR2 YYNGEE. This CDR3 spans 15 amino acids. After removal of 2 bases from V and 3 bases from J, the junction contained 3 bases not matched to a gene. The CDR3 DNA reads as TGTGCCAGCAGCGTCAGGCGGGAGGACACCGGGGAGCTGTTTTTT. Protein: CASSVRREDTGELFF.

As DNA, the CDR3 is TGTGCCAGCGCTAATTTGGATACGCAGTATTTT. It is translated as CASANLDTQYF. The J gene is TRBJ2-3, the V gene TRBV6-5; D unclear. Germline values: CDR1 MNHEY, CDR2 SVGAGI. The CDR3 extends over 11 amino acids. V lost 8 bases and J 6 bases, leaving 9 bases between the germline ends.

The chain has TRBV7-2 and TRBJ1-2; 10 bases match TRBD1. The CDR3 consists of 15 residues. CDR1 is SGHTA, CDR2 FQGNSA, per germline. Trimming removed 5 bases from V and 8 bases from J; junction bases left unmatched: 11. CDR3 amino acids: CASSARQGAKGGYTF. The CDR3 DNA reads TGTGCCAGCAGCGCACGACAGGGGGCTAAAGGGGGCTACACCTTC.

In nucleotides, the CDR3 is TGTGCCAGCAGCTCTGGTGGCGGGAGGGGGGAGGATGAGCAGTTCTTC. It specifies CASSSGGGRGEDEQFF. This chain links TRBV11-2 with TRBJ2-1; 9 bases line up with TRBD2. Germline CDR1 reads SGHAT; CDR2 reads FQNNGV. With V trimmed by 4 bases and J by 8 bases, 12 bases remained unmatched. This CDR3 contains 16 residues.

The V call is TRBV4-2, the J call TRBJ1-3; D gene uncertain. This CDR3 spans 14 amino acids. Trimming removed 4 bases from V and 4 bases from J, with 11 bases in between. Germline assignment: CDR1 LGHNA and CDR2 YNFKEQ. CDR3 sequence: CASSLMGGGNTIYF. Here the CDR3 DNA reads TGTGCCAGCAGCCTTATGGGTGGAGGAAACACCATATATTTT.

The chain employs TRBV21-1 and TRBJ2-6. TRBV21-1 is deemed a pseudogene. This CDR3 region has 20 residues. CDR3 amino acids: CASPAGYTRGETAGANVLTF. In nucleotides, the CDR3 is TGTGCCAGCCCCGCCGGCTATACCCGGGGAGAGACAGCTGGGGCCAACGTCCTGACTTTC.

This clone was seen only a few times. The CDR3 spells CAISERAGVSTDTQYF. The CDR3 region has the DNA TGTGCCATCAGTGAGAGGGCAGGGGTAAGCACAGATACGCAGTATTTT. V is TRBV10-3 and J is TRBJ2-3, with D possibly TRBD1 on 6 matching bases. CDR1 and CDR2 from the germline V gene are ENHRY and SYGVKD. Trimming cost V 2 bases and J 0 bases, with 12 bases left between them. The CDR3 spans 16 residues.

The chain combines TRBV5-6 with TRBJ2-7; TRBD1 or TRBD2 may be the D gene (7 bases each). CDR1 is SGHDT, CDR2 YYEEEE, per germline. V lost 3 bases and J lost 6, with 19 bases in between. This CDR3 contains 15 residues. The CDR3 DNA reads TGTGCCAGCAGCTCCAACCCGACAGGGAGGGTCGAGCAGTACTTC. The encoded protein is CASSSNPTGRVEQYF.

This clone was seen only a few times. The CDR3 here is CASSFPLSEQYF. CDR3 nucleotide sequence: TGTGCCAGCAGTTTCCCTTTGAGCGAGCAGTACTTC. V and J are TRBV28 and TRBJ2-7; the D is unclear. There are 12 residues in the CDR3. The germline V and J ends were trimmed by 3 bases and 6 bases, with 9 bases remaining between them. Germline V gene lookup returns CDR1 MDHEN and CDR2 SYDVKM.

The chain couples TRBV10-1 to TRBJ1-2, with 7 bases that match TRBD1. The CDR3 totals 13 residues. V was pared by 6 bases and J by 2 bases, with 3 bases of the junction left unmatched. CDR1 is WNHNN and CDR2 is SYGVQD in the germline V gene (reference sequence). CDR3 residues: CASSPDRNYGYTF. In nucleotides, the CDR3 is TGCGCCAGCAGCCCGGACAGGAACTATGGCTACACCTTC.

The CDR3 sequence: CASSYSRQGAYPQHF. CDR3 in DNA: TGTGCCAGCAGTTACTCGAGACAGGGGGCCTATCCCCAGCATTTT. The genes are TRBV6-6 and TRBJ1-5; 10 bases match TRBD1. V dropped 0 bases and J dropped 10; count of bases not matched to a gene: 6. Germline assignment: CDR1 MNHNY and CDR2 SVGAGI (reference sequence). This CDR3 is built from 15 residues.